These T cell receptor beta chains were read from a single sample in a study of T cell repertoires in ileal Crohn's disease. The assay was immunoSEQ multiplex PCR, and TCRdb's table has in-frame clones only and misses some. The sample carries about 12,000 clones, approximately 85% recorded once. Sequencing was carried out using ileal tissue. The receptors come from an adult with Crohn's disease. Both conserved end residues are part of each CDR3. Each record gives: V gene, D gene, J gene, clone size, CDR3 length, CDR3 protein, CDR3 DNA. The D gene is left open where the match is weak. A clone size is listed for some rows: how often the clone was seen (once, few, many), or a class if it is expanded.

TRBV5-1	-	TRBJ1-2	-	15	CASSFWGRGDYGYTF	TGCGCCAGCAGCTTTTGGGGCAGGGGCGACTATGGCTACACCTTC
TRBV5-4	-	TRBJ1-1	-	13	CASSLTGVSEAFF	TGTGCCAGCAGCTTGACGGGGGTAAGTGAAGCTTTCTTT
TRBV18	-	TRBJ2-3	-	15	CASSFSSGFSDTQYF	TGTGCCAGCTCATTTTCGTCGGGGTTTTCAGATACGCAGTATTTT
TRBV5-1	-	TRBJ2-1	once	16	CASSYGGRYGPDEQFF	TGCGCCAGCAGCTACGGGGGGCGCTATGGCCCAGATGAGCAGTTCTTC
TRBV10-3	TRBD1	TRBJ2-2	-	14	CAIQDRGGSGELFF	TGTGCCATCCAGGACAGGGGAGGATCCGGGGAGCTGTTTTTT
TRBV14	-	TRBJ2-2	-	16	CASSQVAGSGTGELFF	TGTGCCAGCAGCCAAGTGGCAGGGTCTGGCACCGGGGAGCTGTTTTTT
TRBV2	TRBD2	TRBJ2-7	few	15	CAIFQRAGDRGEQYF	TGTGCCATCTTCCAGCGAGCGGGAGATCGGGGAGAGCAGTACTTC
TRBV20-1	-	TRBJ1-1	-	11	CSAIRGTEAFF	TGCAGTGCCATAAGGGGGACTGAAGCTTTCTTT
TRBV2	-	TRBJ1-1	-	14	CASRLGRGNTEAFF	TGTGCCAGCAGATTGGGCAGGGGGAACACTGAAGCTTTCTTT
TRBV7-3	TRBD1	TRBJ1-1	few	15	CASSYTTGGLTEAFF	TGTGCCAGCAGCTACACGACAGGGGGCCTTACTGAAGCTTTCTTT
TRBV14	-	TRBJ1-2	-	16	CASSQLDSPGGYGYTF	TGTGCCAGCAGCCAACTAGACAGTCCGGGAGGCTATGGCTACACCTTC
TRBV5-1	-	TRBJ2-7	-	12	CASSGTTYEQYF	TGCGCCAGCAGCGGGACAACCTACGAGCAGTACTTC
TRBV6-5	TRBD1	TRBJ2-7	-	15	CASRLHRDRSYEQYF	TGTGCCAGCAGGCTCCACCGGGACAGGTCCTACGAGCAGTACTTC
TRBV5-1	-	TRBJ2-7	-	14	CASSLVAGSVEQYF	TGCGCCAGCAGCTTGGTGGCGGGATCCGTCGAGCAGTACTTC
TRBV29-1	-	TRBJ1-1	-	10	CSVEEGAAFF	TGCAGCGTTGAAGAGGGGGCAGCTTTCTTT
TRBV6-1	TRBD2	TRBJ2-1	-	15	CASSEDLAVYNEQFF	TGTGCCAGCAGTGAAGACCTAGCGGTTTACAATGAGCAGTTCTTC
TRBV12-5	-	TRBJ1-5	-	15	CASGGREAARVPQHF	TGTGCTAGTGGAGGCCGGGAGGCAGCAAGGGTGCCCCAGCATTTT
TRBV6-5	TRBD2	TRBJ2-7	-	16	CASSYGGLAGGYEQYF	TGTGCCAGCAGTTACGGGGGACTAGCGGGGGGCTACGAGCAGTACTTC
TRBV5-1	TRBD1	TRBJ2-7	-	14	CASSSGTARVEQYF	TGCGCCAGCAGCTCCGGGACAGCAAGGGTCGAGCAGTACTTC
TRBV5-5	TRBD1	TRBJ1-5	-	15	CASAGTGGLGQPQHF	TGTGCCAGCGCCGGGACAGGGGGCTTGGGTCAGCCCCAGCATTTT
TRBV30	-	TRBJ2-1	-	12	CAWSVGGRVKFF	TGTGCCTGGAGTGTAGGGGGGAGGGTTAAGTTCTTC
TRBV5-4	-	TRBJ1-2	-	14	CASSFSQEGYGYTF	TGTGCCAGCAGCTTCTCACAGGAGGGCTATGGCTACACCTTC
TRBV18	-	TRBJ1-1	-	13	CASGGQPNTEAFF	TGTGCCAGCGGCGGACAGCCGAACACTGAAGCTTTCTTT
TRBV4-2	TRBD2	TRBJ2-7	-	14	CASSQAGGGYEQYF	TGTGCCAGCAGCCAAGCGGGGGGGGGCTACGAGCAGTACTTC
TRBV6-5	TRBD2	TRBJ2-7	-	13	CASLGGVSYEQYF	TGTGCCAGCCTGGGAGGGGTCTCCTACGAGCAGTACTTC
TRBV7-9	TRBD1	TRBJ2-4	-	14	CASSHGTGKNIQYF	TGTGCCAGCAGCCATGGGACAGGGAAAAACATTCAGTACTTC
TRBV11-2	-	TRBJ1-4	-	15	CASSITGTRREKLFF	TGTGCCAGCAGCATTACAGGGACCCGTCGGGAAAAACTGTTTTTT
TRBV5-4	TRBD1	TRBJ1-3	-	16	CASSSEQGRFSNTIYF	TGTGCCAGCAGCTCGGAACAGGGGCGGTTCAGTAACACCATATATTTT
TRBV5-1	TRBD1	TRBJ2-5	-	14	CASSLKGTESAQYF	TGCGCCAGCAGCTTGAAGGGGACAGAGTCGGCCCAGTACTTC
TRBV6-6	TRBD2	TRBJ2-7	-	14	CASIRLAGVNEQYF	TGTGCCAGCATCCGACTAGCGGGAGTCAACGAGCAGTACTTC
TRBV4-2	TRBD1	TRBJ2-2	-	17	CASSQGDRGRGTGELFF	TGTGCCAGCAGCCAAGGGGACAGGGGTAGGGGCACCGGGGAGCTGTTTTTT
TRBV5-1	-	TRBJ1-1	-	14	CASSLSQGRTEAFF	TGCGCCAGCAGCCTTTCACAGGGAAGGACTGAAGCTTTCTTT
TRBV6-5	TRBD2	TRBJ2-7	-	11	CATLTSLRQYF	TGTGCCACTCTGACTAGCCTAAGGCAGTACTTC
TRBV6-1	-	TRBJ2-7	-	14	CASSGQGGRYEQYF	TGTGCCAGCAGTGGACAGGGAGGACGCTACGAGCAGTACTTC
TRBV2	-	TRBJ1-6	-	12	CASTGYNSPLHF	TGTGCCAGCACAGGTTATAATTCACCCCTCCACTTT
TRBV5-4	TRBD1	TRBJ2-1	once	16	CASSSLRTGGGDEQFF	TGTGCCAGCAGCTCCCTTAGGACAGGGGGCGGCGATGAGCAGTTCTTC
TRBV28	TRBD1	TRBJ2-7	-	15	CASSFRGQGVNEQYF	TGTGCCAGCAGTTTCCGTGGACAGGGGGTCAACGAGCAGTACTTC
TRBV6-5	TRBD1	TRBJ1-2	-	15	CASSSHDRELYGYTF	TGTGCCAGCAGCTCACACGACAGGGAACTCTATGGCTACACCTTC
TRBV28	TRBD1	TRBJ1-4	-	14	CASSIVTGDEKLFF	TGTGCCAGCAGCATAGTGACAGGGGACGAAAAACTGTTTTTT
TRBV4-1	TRBD1	TRBJ1-5	few	15	CASSQAGTGNQPQHF	TGCGCCAGCAGCCAAGCCGGGACAGGAAATCAGCCCCAGCATTTT
TRBV7-2	-	TRBJ1-3	-	16	CASSLSRTLSGNTIYF	TGTGCCAGCAGCTTATCCAGGACTCTCTCTGGAAACACCATATATTTT
TRBV5-1	-	TRBJ2-1	-	15	CASSLAGIAYNEQFF	TGCGCCAGCAGCTTGGCGGGGATAGCCTACAATGAGCAGTTCTTC
TRBV6-5	TRBD1	TRBJ2-1	-	13	CASGKTGYNEQFF	TGTGCCAGCGGAAAGACAGGGTACAATGAGCAGTTCTTC
TRBV29-1	-	TRBJ1-2	-	14	CSVDKAGSRYGYTF	TGCAGCGTTGATAAAGCAGGCAGTCGCTATGGCTACACCTTC
TRBV10-3	TRBD1	TRBJ1-3	medium-sized	14	CAISPTGAGNTIYF	TGTGCCATCAGTCCGACAGGGGCTGGAAACACCATATATTTT
TRBV11-3	-	TRBJ2-7	-	12	CASSLIAYEQYF	TGTGCCAGCAGCTTAATCGCCTACGAGCAGTACTTC
TRBV5-6	TRBD2	TRBJ2-3	-	18	CASSSGLVRLTSTDTQYF	TGTGCCAGCAGCTCAGGACTAGTGAGGCTTACTAGCACAGATACGCAGTATTTT
TRBV6-5	TRBD2	TRBJ2-5	-	15	CASSFGTSGGETQYF	TGTGCCAGCAGTTTCGGGACTAGCGGTGGGGAGACCCAGTACTTC
TRBV25-1	-	TRBJ1-1	-	15	CASSEMRDLNTEAFF	TGTGCCAGCAGTGAAATGAGGGATCTGAACACTGAAGCTTTCTTT
TRBV5-6	-	TRBJ2-3	once	13	CASSLRGTDTQYF	TGTGCCAGCAGCTTGCGGGGCACAGATACGCAGTATTTT
TRBV9	TRBD2	TRBJ2-1	-	17	CASSVTSLAGGPGEQFF	TGTGCCAGCAGCGTAACCTCACTAGCGGGAGGGCCAGGCGAGCAGTTCTTC
TRBV29-1	-	TRBJ1-3	-	14	CSVALGGAGNTIYF	TGCAGCGTTGCCCTCGGGGGAGCTGGAAACACCATATATTTT
TRBV10-3	TRBD2	TRBJ2-3	-	16	CAISESRGGTPDTQYF	TGTGCCATCAGTGAGTCGCGCGGGGGGACCCCAGATACGCAGTATTTT
TRBV10-1	TRBD1	TRBJ2-1	-	12	CASSRTGYEQFF	TGCGCCAGCAGTCGGACAGGGTATGAGCAGTTCTTC
TRBV27	-	TRBJ2-6	-	13	CASGAAGANVLTF	TGTGCCAGCGGGGCTGCTGGGGCCAACGTCCTGACTTTC
TRBV11-3	TRBD1	TRBJ1-3	medium-sized	15	CASSFLQGAGNTIYF	TGTGCCAGCAGCTTCCTACAGGGGGCAGGAAACACCATATATTTT
TRBV2	TRBD2	TRBJ2-2	once	15	CASRPSGRNTGELFF	TGTGCCAGCAGACCTAGCGGGAGGAACACCGGGGAGCTGTTTTTT
TRBV21-1	-	TRBJ2-4	-	15	CASSRTGLLKNIQYF	TGTGCCAGCAGCCGGACCGGACTCCTCAAAAACATTCAGTACTTC